This is a list of T cell receptor beta chains from one sample in a study of cytomegalovirus exposure and HLA in healthy donors. Assay: immunoSEQ multiplex PCR; the TCRdb copy retains only in-frame clones and omits some. Of around 150,000 clones listed, 77% are singletons. Sequencing was performed on PBMCs. The receptor source for this set is a male donor in good health and CMV-seropositive. Each CDR3 is given with its conserved first and last residue.

J gene	V gene	CDR3 protein
TRBJ1-2	TRBV28	CASSTLRDRNNGYTF
TRBJ2-3	TRBV19	CASSGLAAPRDTQYF
TRBJ2-5	TRBV6-5	CASSYGTSYQETQYF
TRBJ1-1	TRBV6-5	CASSARQTNTEAFF
TRBJ2-1	TRBV5-1	CASSLGGGAYNEQFF
TRBJ2-6	TRBV27	CASSLRGPPLSGANVLTF
TRBJ1-3	TRBV19	CASRRTGGGNTIYF
TRBJ2-2	TRBV9	CASSVANQVNTGELFF
TRBJ1-2	TRBV5-4	CASSLRGENYGYTF
TRBJ1-1	TRBV7-6	CASSAGTGGSGTEAFF
TRBJ1-2	TRBV7-2	CASSPQGSQNYGYTF
TRBJ1-6	TRBV30	CAWSVPGIVMDNSPLHF
TRBJ2-7	TRBV7-8	CASSLSDSYEQYF
TRBJ2-2	TRBV4-1	CASSRTLAGANTGELFF
TRBJ2-2	TRBV20-1	CSATGTGELFF
TRBJ2-1	TRBV30	CAATGNREQFF
TRBJ2-2	TRBV7-6	CASSPQGVAGELFF
TRBJ1-2	TRBV27	CASSLAQGSDYGYTF
TRBJ2-5	TRBV7-2	CASSILTSGSETQYF
TRBJ2-5	TRBV30	CAWSVFAGGQETQYF
TRBJ1-1	TRBV4-2	CASSHAEGTEAFF
TRBJ2-3	TRBV6-1	CASSEVREATQYF
TRBJ2-7	TRBV7-6	CASSLHPGTEQYF
TRBJ2-2	TRBV5-4	CASSLGSPSPFLNTGELFF
TRBJ2-3	TRBV4-1	CASSHRGTGTDTQYF
TRBJ2-3	TRBV6-5	CASSYSTGSTDTQYF
TRBJ2-3	TRBV5-1	CASSLFGGQGKGGTDTQYF
TRBJ1-1	TRBV19	CASSAQGNTEAFF
TRBJ1-2	TRBV10-2	CASSELTVRSNYGYTF
TRBJ2-1	TRBV6-4	CASSEIAGGYNEQFF
TRBJ1-6	TRBV18	CASSPDRLNSPLHF
TRBJ1-1	TRBV6-6	CASSVGGVEAFF
TRBJ1-2	TRBV4-1	CARDRAPSSYGYTF
TRBJ2-6	TRBV7-6	CASSPRRVTSGGSGANVLTF
TRBJ1-5	TRBV6-1	CASSARTGGINQPQHF
TRBJ1-1	TRBV2	CASRLSGNTEAFF
TRBJ1-4	TRBV13	CASSLVGASNEKLFF
TRBJ1-1	TRBV18	CASSPGTIILGTEAFF
TRBJ1-6	TRBV5-1	CASSANRANSPLHF
TRBJ2-3	TRBV9	CASTTGTSGGAGPDTQYF
TRBJ2-5	TRBV9	CASSVGLAGGNKETQYF
TRBJ1-2	TRBV6-5	CASSYNTGGGRGYTF
TRBJ2-7	TRBV6-6	CASSYSREPQYF
TRBJ1-3	TRBV2	CASSVRQGTGNTIYF
TRBJ2-2	TRBV7-9	CASSLNNARTGELFF
TRBJ1-4	TRBV5-5	CASTPGGKKLFF
TRBJ1-3	TRBV19	CASSTIQGAGNTIYF